The entry below gives a single TCR beta chain sequence along with its context. The antigen remains undetermined. This sample stems from a study of T cells in narcolepsy. The data were produced by immunoSEQ multiplex PCR, yet TCRdb's version contains in-frame clones alone and is incomplete. The table lists around 32,000 clones, more than 75% of them singletons. Broader study findings: In some patient and control memory CD4+ samples, autoreactive clones were absent. Reportedly, autoreactive clonotypes were serially detected in patients' blood but not controls'.

The CDR3 covers 12 residues. This TCR came from a human donor with narcolepsy. The chain employs TRBV7-5 and TRBJ1-1; no check of the table's D call, TRBD1, against the DNA was made. TRBV7-5 represents a pseudogene. Sample: CD45RA- memory CD4+ T cells from PBMCs. In DNA form, the CDR3 reads TGTGTCCCCCGGACAGGGGGGAGTGAAGCTTTCTTT. Amino acid sequence: CVPRTGGSEAFF.